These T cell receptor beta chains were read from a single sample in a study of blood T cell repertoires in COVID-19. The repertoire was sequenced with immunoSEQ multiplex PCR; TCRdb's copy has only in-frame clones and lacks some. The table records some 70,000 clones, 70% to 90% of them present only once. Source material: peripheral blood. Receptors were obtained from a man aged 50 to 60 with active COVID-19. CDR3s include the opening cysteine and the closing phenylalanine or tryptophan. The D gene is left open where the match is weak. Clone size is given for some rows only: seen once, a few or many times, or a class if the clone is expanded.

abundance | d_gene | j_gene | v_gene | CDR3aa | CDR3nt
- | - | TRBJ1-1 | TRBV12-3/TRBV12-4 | CASSLAVNTEAFF | TGTGCCAGCAGTTTGGCGGTTAACACTGAAGCTTTCTTT
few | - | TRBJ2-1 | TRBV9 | CASSVEGELPREQFF | TGTGCCAGCAGCGTAGAAGGGGAACTTCCACGGGAGCAGTTCTTC
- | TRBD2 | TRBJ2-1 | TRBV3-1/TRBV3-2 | CASSLAGTSGAHEQFF | TGTGCCAGCAGCCTCGCCGGGACTAGCGGGGCCCATGAGCAGTTCTTC
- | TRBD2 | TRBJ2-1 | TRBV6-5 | CASDSFSGEGEQFF | TGTGCCAGCGATTCATTCAGCGGGGAGGGTGAGCAGTTCTTC
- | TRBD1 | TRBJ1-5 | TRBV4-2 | CASSGGTGGFGNQPQHF | TGTGCCAGCAGCGGAGGGACAGGGGGTTTTGGCAATCAGCCCCAGCATTTT
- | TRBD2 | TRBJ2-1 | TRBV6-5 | CASTESGGFGYEQFF | TGTGCCAGCACGGAAAGCGGGGGTTTTGGTTATGAGCAGTTCTTC
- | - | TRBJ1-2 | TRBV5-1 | CASRSKPDSFYDGYTF | TGCGCCAGCAGGTCTAAACCGGACAGTTTCTACGATGGCTACACCTTC
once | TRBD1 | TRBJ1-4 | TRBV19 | CASSIRGRGAYNEKLFF | TGTGCCAGTAGTATTCGAGGCAGGGGGGCTTATAATGAAAAACTGTTTTTT
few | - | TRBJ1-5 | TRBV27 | CASSPPGHRNQPQHF | TGTGCCAGCAGTCCACCGGGACACCGCAATCAGCCCCAGCATTTT
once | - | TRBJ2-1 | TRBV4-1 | CASSQEEGFEQFF | TGCGCCAGCAGCCAAGAAGAGGGATTTGAGCAGTTCTTC
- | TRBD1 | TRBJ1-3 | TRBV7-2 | CASSLVAGGGNTIYF | TGTGCCAGCAGCTTAGTGGCAGGGGGAGGAAACACCATATATTTT
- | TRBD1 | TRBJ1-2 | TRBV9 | CASSGTTGSYGYTF | TGTGCCAGCAGCGGGACGACAGGGTCCTATGGCTACACCTTC
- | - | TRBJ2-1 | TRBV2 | CASTGFLHNEQFF | TGTGCCAGTACGGGATTCCTTCACAATGAGCAGTTCTTC
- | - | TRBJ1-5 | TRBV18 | CASSPSGGNQPQHF | TGTGCCAGCTCACCTTCAGGGGGCAATCAGCCCCAGCATTTT
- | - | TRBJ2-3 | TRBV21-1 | CAATDTQYF | TGTGCGGCCACAGATACGCAGTATTTT
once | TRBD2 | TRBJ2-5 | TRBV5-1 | CASSDPGLAKETQYF | TGCGCCAGCAGCGACCCGGGACTAGCAAAAGAGACCCAGTACTTC
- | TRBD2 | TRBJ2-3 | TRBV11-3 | CASSHPGLADTQYF | TGTGCCAGCAGCCACCCGGGACTAGCAGATACGCAGTATTTT
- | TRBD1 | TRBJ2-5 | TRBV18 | CASSPSGTANGETQYF | TGTGCCAGCTCACCATCTGGGACAGCCAACGGGGAGACCCAGTACTTC
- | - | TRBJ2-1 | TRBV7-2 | CASSLGSSQFF | TGTGCCAGCAGCTTAGGATCGAGTCAGTTCTTC
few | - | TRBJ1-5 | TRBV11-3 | CASKKGREPQHF | TGTGCCAGCAAGAAGGGGAGGGAGCCCCAGCATTTT
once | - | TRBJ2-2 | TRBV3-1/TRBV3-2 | CASSRPNTGELFF | TGTGCCAGCAGCCGGCCAAACACCGGGGAGCTGTTTTTT
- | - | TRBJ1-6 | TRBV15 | CATSSQGNSPLHF | TGTGCCACCAGTAGTCAGGGAAATTCACCCCTCCACTTT
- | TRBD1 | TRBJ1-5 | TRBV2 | CASSLGTGDRQPQHF | TGTGCCAGCAGCCTCGGGACAGGGGATAGGCAGCCCCAGCATTTT
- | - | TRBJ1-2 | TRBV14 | CASSRLGPPYGYTF | TGTGCCAGCAGCCGACTAGGGCCTCCCTATGGCTACACCTTC
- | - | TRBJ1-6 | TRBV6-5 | CASGHKNSPLHF | TGTGCCAGTGGTCACAAGAATTCACCCCTCCACTTT
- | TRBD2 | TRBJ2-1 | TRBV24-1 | CATSDISGGGSYNEQFF | TGTGCCACCAGTGATATATCGGGAGGTGGGTCCTACAATGAGCAGTTCTTC
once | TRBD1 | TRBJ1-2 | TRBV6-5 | CASSRSQGAYGYTF | TGTGCCAGCAGCCGAAGCCAGGGGGCCTATGGCTACACCTTC
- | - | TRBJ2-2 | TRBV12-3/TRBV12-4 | CASSPTVAGELFF | TGTGCCAGCAGTCCGACAGTAGCCGGGGAGCTGTTTTTT
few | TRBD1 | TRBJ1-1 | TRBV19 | CASSTSTGGTEAFF | TGTGCCAGTAGTACCTCGACAGGGGGCACTGAAGCTTTCTTT
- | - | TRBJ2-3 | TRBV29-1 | CSVAPIGGAARAPSTDTQYF | TGCAGCGTTGCGCCGATTGGCGGTGCGGCGAGGGCTCCTAGCACAGATACGCAGTATTTT
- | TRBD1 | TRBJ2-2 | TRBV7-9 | CASSSLQGALHGELFF | TGTGCCAGCAGCTCCTTACAGGGGGCGCTTCACGGGGAGCTGTTTTTT
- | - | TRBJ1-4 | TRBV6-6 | CASSIPRGGREKLFF | TGTGCCAGCAGCATACCCCGTGGGGGCCGGGAAAAACTGTTTTTT
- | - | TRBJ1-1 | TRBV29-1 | CSGQATLRTEAFF | TGCAGCGGACAGGCAACCCTGCGCACTGAAGCTTTCTTT
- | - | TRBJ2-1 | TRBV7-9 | CASSPSYGRTNNEQFF | TGTGCCAGCAGCCCATCTTATGGCCGGACAAACAATGAGCAGTTCTTC
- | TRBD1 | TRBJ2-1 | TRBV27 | CASSLRTGSMQNEQFF | TGTGCCAGCAGTCTCCGGACAGGGAGTATGCAGAATGAGCAGTTCTTC
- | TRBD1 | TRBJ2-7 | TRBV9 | CASSATGGTGYEQYF | TGTGCCAGCAGCGCGACAGGGGGCACAGGCTACGAGCAGTACTTC
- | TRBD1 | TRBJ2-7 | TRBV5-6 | CASSLVNGDRGGYEQYF | TGTGCCAGCAGCTTGGTAAACGGGGACAGGGGAGGTTACGAGCAGTACTTC
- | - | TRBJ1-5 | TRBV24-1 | CATSQGQNQPQHF | TGTGCCACCAGTCAAGGACAGAATCAGCCCCAGCATTTT
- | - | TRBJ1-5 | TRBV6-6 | CASSYGQRNQPQHF | TGTGCCAGCAGTTACGGACAGCGCAATCAGCCCCAGCATTTT
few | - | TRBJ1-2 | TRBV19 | CASSIQGMGYGYTF | TGTGCCAGTAGTATACAGGGGATGGGCTATGGCTACACCTTC
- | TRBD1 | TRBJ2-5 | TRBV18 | CASSSGQGAQETQYF | TGTGCCAGCTCATCGGGACAGGGGGCCCAAGAGACCCAGTACTTC
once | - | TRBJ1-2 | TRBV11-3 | CASSSGRSIGYTF | TGTGCCAGCAGCAGCGGACGGTCTATCGGCTACACCTTC
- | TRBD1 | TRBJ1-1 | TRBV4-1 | CASSQGTGWEAFF | TGCGCCAGCAGCCAAGGGACAGGGTGGGAAGCTTTCTTT
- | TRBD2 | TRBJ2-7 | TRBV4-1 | CASSPGLGFYEQYF | TGCGCCAGCAGCCCCGGACTAGGTTTCTACGAGCAGTACTTC
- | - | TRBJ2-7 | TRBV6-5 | CASSRLGEQYF | TGTGCCAGCAGTCGCCTCGGGGAGCAGTACTTC
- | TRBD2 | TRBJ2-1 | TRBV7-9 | CASSARGTIHNEQFF | TGTGCCAGCAGCGCTAGAGGGACTATCCACAATGAGCAGTTCTTC
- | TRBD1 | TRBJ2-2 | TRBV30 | CAWRRGRTGHTGELFF | TGTGCCTGGAGAAGAGGCCGGACAGGGCACACCGGGGAGCTGTTTTTT
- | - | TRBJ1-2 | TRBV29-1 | CSVEVGRSNYGYTF | TGCAGCGTTGAAGTTGGCAGATCTAACTATGGCTACACCTTC
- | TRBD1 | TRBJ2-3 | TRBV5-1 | CASSYGTGSDTQYF | TGCGCCAGCAGCTACGGGACAGGGTCAGATACGCAGTATTTT
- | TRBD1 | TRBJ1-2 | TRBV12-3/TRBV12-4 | CASSGDSPYGYTF | TGTGCCAGCAGTGGGGACAGCCCCTATGGCTACACCTTC
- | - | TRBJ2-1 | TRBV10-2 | CAVARRGDEQFF | TGCGCCGTAGCACGCAGGGGCGATGAGCAGTTCTTC
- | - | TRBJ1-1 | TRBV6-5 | CASSYSGGVAEAFF | TGTGCCAGCAGTTACTCCGGTGGAGTGGCTGAAGCTTTCTTT